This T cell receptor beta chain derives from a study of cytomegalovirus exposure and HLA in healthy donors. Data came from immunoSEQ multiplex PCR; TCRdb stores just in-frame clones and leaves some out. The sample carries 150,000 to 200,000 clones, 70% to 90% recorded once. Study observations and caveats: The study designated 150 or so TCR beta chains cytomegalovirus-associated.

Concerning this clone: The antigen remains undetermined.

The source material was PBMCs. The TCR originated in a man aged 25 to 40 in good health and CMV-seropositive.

This chain's CDR3 is CASSDGLANEQFF. DNA of the CDR3: TGTGCCAGCAGCGACGGACTAGCGAACGAGCAGTTCTTC. This chain links TRBV9 with TRBJ2-1; 9 bases align to TRBD2. The CDR3 has 13 residues. V dropped 3 bases and J dropped 10; count of bases not matched to a gene: 5. Germline assignment: CDR1 SGDLS and CDR2 YYNGEE.